These T cell receptor beta chains were read from a single sample in a study of graft-versus-host responses after intestinal transplantation. Profiling relied on immunoSEQ multiplex PCR, and the TCRdb table lists in-frame clones only, not all of them. The sample has about 120,000 clones, about 95% seen once; the top ten hold 3% to 3.5%. Antigen specificity for these receptors is unknown. Source: unstimulated CD8+ T cells sorted from spleen or lymph node cells, taken before intestinal transplant. All receptors come from a human donor who received an intestinal transplant. The CDR3 runs from the conserved cysteine through the conserved F or W. A D gene is named only where the DNA matches it firmly. Rows may omit the clone size; those that give it use once, few, many or a size class.

J | D | V | size | DNA | CDR3
TRBJ2-1 | TRBD1 | TRBV6-5 | - | TGTGCCAGCAGAAAGGGACAGGGGATCGACAATGAGCAGTTCTTC | CASRKGQGIDNEQFF
TRBJ2-3 | - | TRBV11-2 | - | TGTGCCAGCAGCTTAGTATCCACAGGGTCCCTAGCCGATACGCAGTATTTT | CASSLVSTGSLADTQYF
TRBJ2-7 | TRBD1 | TRBV29-1 | - | TGCAGCGTCGAAGCCGACAGGGGGCTCGACGAGCAGTACTTC | CSVEADRGLDEQYF
TRBJ2-1 | - | TRBV27 | - | TGTGCCAGCACGGGACTTGGGAATGAGCAGTTCTTC | CASTGLGNEQFF
TRBJ2-1 | TRBD2 | TRBV27 | - | TGTGCCAGCAGTTTCCGGGAGAGCGGGGTCCAGGGTGAGCAGTTCTTC | CASSFRESGVQGEQFF
TRBJ1-4 | TRBD1 | TRBV28 | - | TGTGCCAGCAGTCCCCGACAGGGGTATGGGGAAAAACTGTTTTTT | CASSPRQGYGEKLFF
TRBJ2-5 | TRBD1 | TRBV29-1 | once | TGCAGCGCTCGAGAGGGGACAGAGGGGTACCAAGAGACCCAGTACTTC | CSAREGTEGYQETQYF
TRBJ1-2 | TRBD1 | TRBV4-3 | - | TGCGCCAGCAGCCAGACGGGGACAGGGAATGGCTACACCTTC | CASSQTGTGNGYTF
TRBJ2-3 | TRBD1 | TRBV4-1 | - | TGCGCCAGCAGCCCAAGGGACAGAATCACAGATACGCAGTATTTT | CASSPRDRITDTQYF
TRBJ2-1 | TRBD2 | TRBV7-9 | - | TGTGCCAGCAGCTTAGCCGGGGGGACCTACAATGAGCAGTTCTTC | CASSLAGGTYNEQFF
TRBJ2-3 | - | TRBV11-1 | - | TGTGCCAGCAGCCCCGGCAGCAGTAGCACAGATACGCAGTATTTT | CASSPGSSSTDTQYF
TRBJ2-2 | - | TRBV7-8 | - | TGTGCCAGCAGCGAAGGGCAGGATCTCAGCGGGCCAAACACCGGGGAGCTGTTTTTT | CASSEGQDLSGPNTGELFF
TRBJ2-7 | TRBD2 | TRBV6-1 | - | TGTGCCAGCAGTGAAGCGACGGGACTAGCGGTCAACGAGCAGTACTTC | CASSEATGLAVNEQYF
TRBJ1-5 | - | TRBV5-5 | - | TGTGCCAGCAGGCCGGAGTTAAGCAATCAGCCCCAGCATTTT | CASRPELSNQPQHF
TRBJ1-1 | TRBD1 | TRBV28 | - | TGTGCCAGCAGTTCGATACAGGGGTTCTATACTGAAGCTTTCTTT | CASSSIQGFYTEAFF
TRBJ1-1 | - | TRBV12-5 | - | TGTGCTAGTGGTTTGGTACGTACCGGGAGGGAAGAAGTCACTGAAGCTTTCTTT | CASGLVRTGREEVTEAFF